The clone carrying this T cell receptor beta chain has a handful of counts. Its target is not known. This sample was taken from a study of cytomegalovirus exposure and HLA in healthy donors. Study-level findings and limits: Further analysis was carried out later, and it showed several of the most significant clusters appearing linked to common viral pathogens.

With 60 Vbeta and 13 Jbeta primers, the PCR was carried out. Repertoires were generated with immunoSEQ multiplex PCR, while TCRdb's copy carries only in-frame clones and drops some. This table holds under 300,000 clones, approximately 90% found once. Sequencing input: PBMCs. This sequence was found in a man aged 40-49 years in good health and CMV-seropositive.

CDR3 nucleotide sequence: TGTGCCAGCAGCTTCGAGAGCCCGCCGGGCGAGCAGTACTTC. Translated: CASSFESPPGEQYF. This rearrangement joins TRBV7-9 to TRBJ2-7, with no clear D. The germline CDR1 and CDR2 sequences are SEHNR and FQNEAQ (reference sequence). The V end lost 3 bases, the J end lost 6 bases, and 15 bases lay between the germline ends. The CDR3 runs to 14 residues.